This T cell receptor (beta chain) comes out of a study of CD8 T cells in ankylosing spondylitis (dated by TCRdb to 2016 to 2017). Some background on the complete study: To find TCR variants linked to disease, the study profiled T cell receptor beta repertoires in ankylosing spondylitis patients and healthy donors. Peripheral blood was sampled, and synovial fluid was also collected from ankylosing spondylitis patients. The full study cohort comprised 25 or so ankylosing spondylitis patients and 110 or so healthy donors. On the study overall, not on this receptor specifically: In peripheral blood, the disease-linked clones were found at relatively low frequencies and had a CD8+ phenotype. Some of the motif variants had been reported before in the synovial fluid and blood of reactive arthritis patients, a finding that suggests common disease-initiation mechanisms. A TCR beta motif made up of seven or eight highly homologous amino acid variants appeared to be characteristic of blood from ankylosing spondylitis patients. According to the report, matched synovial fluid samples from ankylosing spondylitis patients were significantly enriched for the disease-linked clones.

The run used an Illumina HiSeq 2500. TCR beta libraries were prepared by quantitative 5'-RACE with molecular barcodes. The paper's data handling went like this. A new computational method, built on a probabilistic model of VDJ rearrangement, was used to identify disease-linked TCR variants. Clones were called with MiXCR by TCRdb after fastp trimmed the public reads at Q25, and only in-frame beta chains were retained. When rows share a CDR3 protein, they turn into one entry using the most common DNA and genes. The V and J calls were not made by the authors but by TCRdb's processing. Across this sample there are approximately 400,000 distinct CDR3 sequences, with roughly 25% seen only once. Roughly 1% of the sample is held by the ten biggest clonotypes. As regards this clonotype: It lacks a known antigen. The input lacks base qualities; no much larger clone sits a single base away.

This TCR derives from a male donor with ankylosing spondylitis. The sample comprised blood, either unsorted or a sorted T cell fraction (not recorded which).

The CDR3 sequence is CASRHSPRGKVYNEQFF. At the DNA level, the sequence is TGTGCCAGCAGGCACTCCCCGCGTGGGAAGGTCTACAATGAGCAGTTCTTC. Rearrangement joined TRBV12-3 or TRBV12-4 to TRBJ2-1; there is no confident call for the D gene. Cut back by 6 bases and 3 bases, the V and J ends lie 21 bases apart. The CDR3 sequence holds 17 residues, the cysteine and phenylalanine included. Of all the DNA, just the CDR3 is kept, 51 bases in frame from base 1.